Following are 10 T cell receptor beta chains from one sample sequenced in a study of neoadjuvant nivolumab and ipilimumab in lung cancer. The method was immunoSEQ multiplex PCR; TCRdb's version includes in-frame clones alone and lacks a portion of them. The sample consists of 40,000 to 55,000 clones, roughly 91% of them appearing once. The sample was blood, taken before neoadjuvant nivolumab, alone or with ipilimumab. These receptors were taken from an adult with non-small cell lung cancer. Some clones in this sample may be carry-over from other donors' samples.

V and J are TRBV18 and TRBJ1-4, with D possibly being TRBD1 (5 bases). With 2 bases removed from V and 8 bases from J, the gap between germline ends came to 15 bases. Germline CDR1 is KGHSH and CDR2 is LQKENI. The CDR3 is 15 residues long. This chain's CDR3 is CASSPEGGAREKLFF. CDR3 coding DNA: TGTGCCAGCTCACCAGAGGGAGGGGCTCGAGAAAAACTGTTTTTT.

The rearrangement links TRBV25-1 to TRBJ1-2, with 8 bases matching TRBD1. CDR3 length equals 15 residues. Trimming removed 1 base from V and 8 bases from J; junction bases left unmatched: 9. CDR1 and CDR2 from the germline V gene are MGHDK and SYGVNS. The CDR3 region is CASSESLLQGEGYTF. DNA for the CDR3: TGTGCCAGCAGTGAATCCCTGTTACAGGGGGAAGGCTACACCTTC.

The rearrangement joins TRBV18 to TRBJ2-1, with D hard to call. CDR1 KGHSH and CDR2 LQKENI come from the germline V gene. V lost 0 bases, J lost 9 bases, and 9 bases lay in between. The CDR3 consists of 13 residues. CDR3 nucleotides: TGTGCCAGCTCACCACCGGTCGGTGGTGAGCAGTTCTTC. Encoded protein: CASSPPVGGEQFF. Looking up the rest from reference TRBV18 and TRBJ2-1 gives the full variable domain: NAGVMQNPRHLVRRRGQEARLRCSPMKGHSHVYWYRQLPEEGLKFMVYLQKENIIDESGMPKERFSAEFPKEGPSILRIQQVVRGDSAAYFCASSPPVGGEQFFGPGTRLTVL.

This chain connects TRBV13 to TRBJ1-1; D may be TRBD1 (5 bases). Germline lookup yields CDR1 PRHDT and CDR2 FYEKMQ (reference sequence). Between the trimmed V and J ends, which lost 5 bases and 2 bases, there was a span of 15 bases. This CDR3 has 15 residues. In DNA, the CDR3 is TGTGCCAGCAGCCCGCAGGGTGGCGGAAACACTGAAGCTTTCTTT. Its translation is CASSPQGGGNTEAFF. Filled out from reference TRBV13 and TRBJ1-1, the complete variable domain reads AAGVIQSPRHLIKEKRETATLKCYPIPRHDTVYWYQQGPGQDPQFLISFYEKMQSDKGSIPDRFSAQQFSDYHSELNMSSLELGDSALYFCASSPQGGGNTEAFFGQGTRLTVV.

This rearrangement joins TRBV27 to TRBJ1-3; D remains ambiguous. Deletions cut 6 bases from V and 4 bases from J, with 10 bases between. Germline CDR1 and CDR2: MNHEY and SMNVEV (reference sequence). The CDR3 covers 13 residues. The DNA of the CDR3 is TGTGCCAGCAGACGGGGATCAGGAAACACCATATATTTT. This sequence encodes CASRRGSGNTIYF.

Here the CDR3 reads CASSLANTNYNEQFF. The CDR3, as DNA: TGTGCCAGCAGCTTAGCGAACACTAACTACAATGAGCAGTTCTTC. The chain recombines TRBV7-9 with TRBJ2-1; no clear D gene. CDR3 length: 15 residues. CDR1 and CDR2 from the germline V gene are SEHNR and FQNEAQ (reference sequence). The germline V and J ends were trimmed by 0 bases and 3 bases, with 9 bases remaining between them.

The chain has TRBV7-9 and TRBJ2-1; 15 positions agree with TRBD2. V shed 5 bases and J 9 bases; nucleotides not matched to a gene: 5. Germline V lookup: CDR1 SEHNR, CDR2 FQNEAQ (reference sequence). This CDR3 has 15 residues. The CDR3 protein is CASSPRTSGRGEQFF. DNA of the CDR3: TGTGCCAGCAGCCCCCGGACTAGCGGGAGGGGTGAGCAGTTCTTC.

CDR3 nucleotide sequence: TGTGCCAGCAGTTACACGACAGGCGTTAATGAAAAACTGTTTTTT. Protein: CASSYTTGVNEKLFF. V is TRBV6-5 and J is TRBJ1-4; possible D gene TRBD1, 6 bases. The CDR3 has 15 residues. V gave up 2 bases and J gave up 4 bases, with 11 bases separating them. Germline V gene sequence: CDR1 MNHEY, CDR2 SVGAGI.

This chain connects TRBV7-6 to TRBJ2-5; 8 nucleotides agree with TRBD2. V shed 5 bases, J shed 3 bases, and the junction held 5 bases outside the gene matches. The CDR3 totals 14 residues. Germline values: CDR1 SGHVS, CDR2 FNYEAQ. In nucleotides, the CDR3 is TGTGCCAGCAGCCTCGGACTAGCAAAAGAGACCCAGTACTTC. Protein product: CASSLGLAKETQYF.

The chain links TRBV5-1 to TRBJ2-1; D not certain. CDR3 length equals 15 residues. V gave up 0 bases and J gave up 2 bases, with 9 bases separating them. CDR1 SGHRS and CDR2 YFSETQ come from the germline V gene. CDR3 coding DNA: TGCGCCAGCAGCTTGGCTGGGATGCCCTACAATGAGCAGTTCTTC. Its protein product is CASSLAGMPYNEQFF.